These 31 T cell receptor beta chains were all obtained from the same sample, sequenced in a study of prognosis after radiotherapy for stage I lung cancer. Researchers used two-round multiplex PCR to amplify TCR beta CDR3 starting from genomic DNA. Initially, in first-round PCR, primers specific to each TRBV and TRBJ gene were used. TCRdb used MiXCR to reprocess the multiplex PCR reads, holding one entry per CDR3 protein. Here the sample spans 20,000 or so distinct CDR3 sequences, about 26% being singletons. The specimen was PBMCs, collected before or after stereotactic body radiation therapy (not recorded which). These receptor sequences come from a donor older than 45 with non-small cell lung cancer.

This clonotype was seen many times. The chain combines TRBV6-2 or TRBV6-3 with TRBJ2-2; D might be TRBD1 or TRBD2, each matching 5 bases. The CDR3 loop spans 13 amino acids. With 7 bases removed from V and 2 bases from J, the gap between germline ends came to 8 bases. CDR1 and CDR2 from the germline V gene are MNHEY and SVGEGT. In DNA, the CDR3 is TGTGCCAGCAAAAGGGACAACACCGGGGAGCTGTTTTTT. Protein sequence: CASKRDNTGELFF.

As to this clonotype: Sequence at one end of the junction differs from germline and may be a read error. This rearrangement joins TRBV9 to TRBJ2-1; the match to TRBD2 covers 10 bases. Germline V lookup: CDR1 SGDLS, CDR2 YYNGEE. The length of the CDR3 is 16 residues. The CDR3 DNA sequence: TGTGCCAGCAGCTTCCGAGCGGGAGGGCCTGCCTCTGAGCCGTTCTTC. The encoded protein is CASSFRAGGPASEPFF. Filled out from reference TRBV9 and TRBJ2-1, the complete variable domain reads DSGVTQTPKHLITATGQRVTLRCSPRSGDLSVYWYQQSLDQGLQFLIQYYNGEERAKGNILERFSAQQFPDLHSELNLSSLELGDSALYFCASSFRAGGPASEPFFGPGTRLTVL.

The DNA for the CDR3 is TGTGCCAGCAACCTAGCGGGAGGGGAAGAGCAGTTCTTC. Translation: CASNLAGGEEQFF. This rearrangement joins TRBV3-1 to TRBJ2-1; 12 bases align to TRBD2. The CDR3 runs to 13 residues. J was trimmed by 10 bases and V by 7 bases; bases with no gene match: 5. Germline-derived CDR1 and CDR2 are LGHDT and YNNKEL (reference sequence).

The chain couples TRBV12-3 or TRBV12-4 to TRBJ1-5; D not resolved. V was trimmed by 11 bases and J by 7 bases, leaving 15 bases between them. The CDR3 consists of 12 residues. The CDR3 sequence: CAVGSGGQPQHF. The CDR3 nucleotides are TGTGCCGTAGGATCAGGAGGACAGCCCCAGCATTTT.

This clonotype was seen many times. This sequence joins TRBV28 and TRBJ2-1, with D possibly TRBD2 on 5 matching bases. Per the germline V gene, CDR1 is MDHEN and CDR2 is SYDVKM. Trimming took off 2 bases at V and 6 bases at J, with 8 bases between the two ends. There are 13 residues in the CDR3. The CDR3 DNA sequence: TGTGCCAGCAGTTTAGTCGGGGTCAATGAGCAGTTCTTC. Translating it yields CASSLVGVNEQFF.

The CDR3 sequence is CASSISGGSYNEQFF. CDR3 sequence (DNA): TGTGCCAGTAGTATATCCGGCGGTAGCTACAATGAGCAGTTCTTC. V is TRBV19 and J is TRBJ2-1; D is uncertain. V dropped 2 bases and J dropped 3 bases, with 11 bases sitting between them. This CDR3 contains 15 residues. Germline V lookup: CDR1 LNHDA, CDR2 SQIVND (reference sequence). The full variable domain, rest sourced from reference TRBV19 and TRBJ2-1, is DGGITQSPKYLFRKEGQNVTLSCEQNLNHDAMYWYRQDPGQGLRLIYYSQIVNDFQKGDIAEGYSVSREKKESFPLTVTSAQKNPTAFYLCASSISGGSYNEQFFGPGTRLTVL.

In its sample, this clonotype ranks as medium-sized. CDR3 in DNA: TGTGCCAGCAGCCAAGGTACGGGAGGGAAAGCTGAGCAGTTCTTC. Amino acids: CASSQGTGGKAEQFF. The chain joins TRBV3-1 to TRBJ2-1; TRBD2 matches at 8 bases. J lost 9 bases, V lost 1 base, and 8 bases had no gene match. Germline CDR1 reads LGHDT; CDR2 reads YNNKEL (reference sequence). The CDR3 is made up of 15 amino acids.

This clonotype was observed a few times. A clone one base away is much larger, so this may be a read error. J is TRBJ1-4 and V is TRBV19; possibly TRBD1 for D (5 bases). V was pared by 6 bases and J by 6 bases, with 17 bases between. CDR1 and CDR2 (germline): LNHDA, SQIVND (reference sequence). This CDR3 contains 15 residues. The CDR3, as DNA: TGTGCCAGTAGCCGAAGGGCAGGGTTGGATGAAAAACTGTTTTTT. This codes for CASSRRAGLDEKLFF. Based on the CDR3 plus reference TRBV19 and TRBJ1-4, the full variable domain is DGGITQSPKYLFRKEGQNVTLSCEQNLNHDAMYWYRQDPGQGLRLIYYSQIVNDFQKGDIAEGYSVSREKKESFPLTVTSAQKNPTAFYLCASSRRAGLDEKLFFGSGTQLSVL.

As for this clonotype: At one boundary the junction diverges from the germline segment, which might be a read error. The chain has TRBV5-1 and TRBJ2-5; the D is unclear. CDR1 SGHRS and CDR2 YFSETQ come from the germline V gene. CDR3 length: 11 amino acids. Here the CDR3 reads CASRLQETQYF. DNA of the CDR3: TGCGCCAGCAGATTACAAGAGACTCAGTACTTC.

This clonotype occurred many times. The rearrangement links TRBV6-1 to TRBJ2-1; D is ambiguous. Trimming took off 2 bases at V and 2 bases at J, with 16 bases between the two ends. Germline values: CDR1 MNHNS, CDR2 SASEGT. There are 17 residues in the CDR3. The chain's CDR3 is CASSEIWLDTTYNEQFF. The CDR3 coding sequence is TGTGCCAGCAGTGAAATCTGGCTAGATACTACCTACAATGAGCAGTTCTTC.

Many counts were recorded for this clonotype. The gene calls are TRBV19 and TRBJ1-1; a weak D match, TRBD1 (5 bases). Trimming pared 6 bases from V and 1 base from J, leaving 15 bases between. The CDR3 consists of 15 residues. From germline, CDR1 is LNHDA and CDR2 SQIVND (reference sequence). CDR3 nucleotides: TGTGCCAGTAGAATGTTAGACAGAAAGAACACTGAAGCTTTCTTT. It specifies CASRMLDRKNTEAFF.

In this sample, this clonotype turned up many times. The chain combines TRBV6-2 or TRBV6-3 with TRBJ2-4; D may be TRBD1 (5 bases). Deletions cut 4 bases from V and 8 bases from J, with 6 bases between. The germline gives CDR1 MNHEY, CDR2 SVGEGT. The CDR3 is 11 amino acids. This CDR3 reads CASSWGDIQYF. CDR3 nucleotides: TGTGCCAGCAGTTGGGGCGACATTCAGTACTTC.

This clonotype was observed at least ten times. The chain combines TRBV6-5 with TRBJ1-1; possibly TRBD1 for D (5 bases). V gave up 2 bases and J gave up 5 bases, with 6 bases separating them. The germline V gene encodes CDR1 MNHEY and CDR2 SVGAGI. The CDR3 consists of 12 residues. DNA for the CDR3: TGTGCCAGCAGTTACGGGGGGACTGAAGCTTTCTTT. Translation: CASSYGGTEAFF.

Ten or more counts support this clonotype. The rearrangement uses TRBV20-1 and TRBJ2-1; 8 bases match TRBD2. V gave up 7 bases and J gave up 0 bases; unmatched junction bases: 11. Germline V gene sequence: CDR1 DFQATT, CDR2 SNEGSKA (reference sequence). The CDR3 extends over 16 amino acids. The chain's CDR3 is CSVGGVAGGSYNEQFF. CDR3 nucleotide sequence: TGCAGTGTCGGAGGGGTGGCGGGAGGCTCCTACAATGAGCAGTTCTTC.

The table lists this clonotype with many counts. The chain couples TRBV19 to TRBJ2-4; TRBD2 is a possible D gene (5 bases). V shed 7 bases and J shed 6 bases, with 16 bases lying between them. CDR3 size: 14 residues. The germline V gene encodes CDR1 LNHDA and CDR2 SQIVND (reference sequence). In nucleotides, the CDR3 is TGTGCCAGTATGTTCTCCCCGGGGTCAAACATTCAGTACTTC. Translation: CASMFSPGSNIQYF.

The chain joins TRBV6-1 to TRBJ2-1; D gene ambiguous. The germline gives CDR1 MNHNS, CDR2 SASEGT. This CDR3 contains 17 residues. V was trimmed by 6 bases and J by 0 bases, leaving 18 bases between them. The CDR3 DNA follows: TGTGCCAGCAGCTCCGGTCCCGGCCGAAGCTCCTACAATGAGCAGTTCTTC. This codes for CASSSGPGRSSYNEQFF.

In its sample, this clonotype was seen many times. The chain carries TRBV6-1 and TRBJ1-1; 7 nucleotides agree with TRBD1. The CDR3 contains 15 residues. CDR1 is MNHNS, CDR2 SASEGT, per germline. V lost 6 bases, J lost 1 base, and 8 bases stayed unmatched. The CDR3, as DNA: TGTGCCAGCAGGCGAGGGGGGACAGCGAACACTGAAGCTTTCTTT. This translates into CASRRGGTANTEAFF.

In the case of this clonotype: A far larger clone is only one base removed, so a read error is likely. The chain links TRBV6-8 to TRBJ1-6, with D unresolved. Germline-derived CDR1 and CDR2 are MNHGY and SAAAGT. This CDR3 spans 18 amino acids. The CDR3 sequence: CASSYQVARSSYNSPLQF. CDR3 in DNA: TGTGCCAGCAGTTACCAAGTCGCTCGGAGCTCCTATAATTCACCCCTCCAATTT.

This clonotype was seen at least ten times. The chain is built from TRBV5-1 and TRBJ2-2; weak D call: TRBD2 (5 bases). Germline lookup yields CDR1 SGHRS and CDR2 YFSETQ. This CDR3 has 13 amino acids. V lost 7 bases and J lost 2, with 9 bases in between. The CDR3 DNA reads as TGCGCCAGCGGCAGCGGCAACACCGGGGAGCTGTTTTTT. Translating gives CASGSGNTGELFF.

This clonotype was detected ten times or more. The gene calls are TRBV28 and TRBJ2-3, with D unresolved. V was pared by 6 bases and J by 4 bases, with 8 bases between. Per germline, CDR1 MDHEN and CDR2 SYDVKM. The CDR3 sequence is 12 residues long. The chain's CDR3 is CASSLVSDTQYF. CDR3 sequence (DNA): TGTGCCAGCAGCCTGGTCTCAGATACGCAGTATTTT.

As to this clonotype: One base separates it from a far larger clone, so it is likely a read error. The rearrangement links TRBV6-1 to TRBJ1-5; the D is unclear. Germline V gene sequence: CDR1 MNHNS, CDR2 SASEGT. CDR3 length equals 14 residues. CDR3 residues: CANSYSTDSQPQHF. As DNA, the CDR3 is TGTGCCAACAGTTATTCCACAGATAGTCAGCCCCAGCATTTT.

This clonotype has at least ten counts. The V gene is TRBV4-1, the J gene TRBJ1-2; the D gene is possibly TRBD1 (6 bases). Germline-derived CDR1 and CDR2 are MGHRA and YSYEKL. V lost 0 bases and J lost 7, with 18 bases in between. The CDR3 extends over 16 amino acids. The CDR3 loop reads CASSQDRAGGAFGYTF. CDR3 bases: TGCGCCAGCAGCCAAGATCGGGCGGGGGGCGCGTTTGGCTACACCTTC.

This clonotype was detected ten times or more. V and J are TRBV7-8 and TRBJ2-2, with 11 bases that match TRBD2. The CDR3 contains 15 residues. Per the germline V gene, CDR1 is SGHVS and CDR2 is FQNEAQ. V shed 5 bases and J 7 bases; nucleotides not matched to a gene: 6. The CDR3 sequence: CASSNRLAGIGELFF. Here the CDR3 DNA reads TGTGCCAGCAGCAATCGACTAGCGGGAATCGGGGAGCTGTTTTTT.

V and J are TRBV7-9 and TRBJ2-1, with 8 bases matching TRBD2. V shed 4 bases and J 7 bases; nucleotides not matched to a gene: 15. CDR3 length: 17 amino acids. Germline lookup yields CDR1 SEHNR and CDR2 FQNEAQ (reference sequence). This CDR3 is CASSSLVSGIFGNEQFF. The CDR3 DNA reads as TGTGCCAGCAGCTCCCTAGTTAGCGGGATTTTCGGGAATGAGCAGTTCTTC.

This clonotype was seen at least ten times. Here the CDR3 reads CSASGSNYGYTF. The CDR3 region has the DNA TGCAGTGCTAGTGGCTCTAACTATGGCTACACCTTC. The gene calls are TRBV20-1 and TRBJ1-2; no clear D gene. The germline CDR1 and CDR2 sequences are DFQATT and SNEGSKA (reference sequence). Deletions cut 3 bases from V and 0 bases from J, with 5 bases between. The CDR3 consists of 12 residues.

With respect to this clonotype: One base separates it from a far larger clone, so it is likely a read error. The chain couples TRBV30 to TRBJ2-1; 10 bases are shared with TRBD1. This CDR3 has 14 residues. Germline values: CDR1 GTSNPN, CDR2 SVGIG (reference sequence). Trimming at V came to 0 bases and at J to 10 bases, leaving 6 bases not matched to a gene. Written as DNA, the CDR3 is TGTGCCTGGAGTGTAAGACAGGGGGCGCGCGAGCAGTTCTTC. Protein product: CAWSVRQGAREQFF.

The chain uses TRBV4-3 and TRBJ1-5; D not certain. The CDR3 has 15 amino acids. Trimming cost V 1 base and J 3 bases, with 10 bases left between them. CDR1 LGHNA and CDR2 YSLEER come from the germline V gene. CDR3 sequence (DNA): TGCGCCAGCAGCCAAGGAGCTGTGAACAATCAGCCCCAGCATTTT. This sequence encodes CASSQGAVNNQPQHF.

The table lists this clonotype with many counts. The chain uses TRBV18 and TRBJ2-7; 10 bases are a match to TRBD2. Germline V gene sequence: CDR1 KGHSH, CDR2 LQKENI. V shed 2 bases and J 4 bases; nucleotides not matched to a gene: 11. The CDR3 contains 17 residues. In nucleotides, the CDR3 is TGTGCCAGCTCACCAACTAGCGGGTCTAGCGGGAGTTACGAGCAGTACTTC. The encoded protein is CASSPTSGSSGSYEQYF.

For this clonotype: This likely comes from a read error, as the CDR3 has no conserved phenylalanine or tryptophan at its end. This CDR3 reads CASRAGDRSGANVLTY. The CDR3 coding sequence is TGTGCCAGCAGGGCAGGGGATAGATCAGGGGCCAACGTCCTGACTTAC. The V call is TRBV28, the J call TRBJ2-6, with D possibly TRBD1 on 6 matching bases. Germline V gives CDR1 MDHEN, CDR2 SYDVKM. The V and J ends lost 6 bases and 4 bases respectively, with 16 bases between them. CDR3 size: 16 residues.

This clonotype was counted ten times or more. The V gene is TRBV20-1, the J gene TRBJ2-1; 10 nucleotides line up with TRBD2. J gave up 6 bases and V 7 bases, and 12 bases lay outside the gene matches. The CDR3 totals 15 residues. From germline, CDR1 is DFQATT and CDR2 SNEGSKA (reference sequence). CDR3 sequence: CSVSGGYGELNEQFF. The DNA of the CDR3 is TGCAGTGTTAGCGGGGGGTACGGGGAGCTCAATGAGCAGTTCTTC.

This sequence joins TRBV20-1 and TRBJ2-7; tentatively, D is TRBD1 or TRBD2 (5 bases each). Germline V lookup: CDR1 DFQATT, CDR2 SNEGSKA (reference sequence). This CDR3 region has 16 residues. As DNA, the CDR3 is TGCATCGCAGTCACTTTAGAGAGGGGAGAATCCTACGAGCAGTACTTC. Translating it yields CIAVTLERGESYEQYF.